This passage covers 21 T cell receptor beta chains from one sample sequenced in a study of blood T cell repertoires in COVID-19. Sequencing was performed with immunoSEQ multiplex PCR; in TCRdb, only in-frame clones are kept and a portion is missing. The table includes about 82,000 clones, over 70% detected once. Sequenced material: peripheral blood. These receptors came from a woman aged 55-69 years with acute or convalescent COVID-19.

CDR3 sequence reads: CASLLVGYEQYF. CDR3 nucleotides: TGTGCCAGCCTGCTAGTTGGCTACGAGCAGTACTTC. V and J are TRBV11-2 and TRBJ2-7, with unresolved D. Trimming pared 8 bases from V and 3 bases from J, leaving 11 bases between. Germline-derived CDR1 and CDR2 are SGHAT and FQNNGV. CDR3 length: 12 residues.

The chain combines TRBV11-3 with TRBJ1-1, with D unresolved. Trimming left V 2 bases short and J 11 bases short, with 18 bases between. This CDR3 has 14 amino acids. The V gene's germline CDR1 is SGHNT and CDR2 YENEEA. The CDR3 DNA reads as TGTGCCAGCAGCTTATTGGTTTCGGTGTCGGGGGCTTTCTTT. Protein sequence: CASSLLVSVSGAFF.

The chain combines TRBV4-2 with TRBJ1-6, with a tentative D call TRBD1 (5 bases). Germline V gives CDR1 LGHNA, CDR2 YNFKEQ. This CDR3 region has 15 residues. V lost 2 bases, J lost 8 bases, and 13 bases lay in between. CDR3 sequence (DNA): TGTGCCAGCAGCCAACAACCGGGACTGGATTCACCCCTCCACTTT. Translated: CASSQQPGLDSPLHF.

This sequence joins TRBV6-2 or TRBV6-3 and TRBJ1-3; no definite D call. V shed 2 bases and J shed 3 bases, with 2 bases lying between them. This CDR3 is built from 12 residues. The germline CDR1 and CDR2 sequences are MNHEY and SVGEGT. Here the CDR3 reads CASSYLGNTIYF. CDR3 sequence (DNA): TGTGCCAGCAGTTACCTTGGAAACACCATATATTTT.

The J gene is TRBJ2-1, the V gene TRBV12-1; the table names TRBD2, a call not compared with the DNA. TRBV12-1 is a recognized pseudogene. This CDR3 has 14 amino acids. This chain's CDR3 is CARERRSGGNEQFF. In nucleotides, the CDR3 is TGTGCCAGGGAGCGCCGGAGCGGAGGCAATGAGCAGTTCTTC.

The chain has TRBV7-9 and TRBJ2-1; 10 bases agree with TRBD2. The CDR3 is made up of 18 amino acids. Germline V lookup: CDR1 SEHNR, CDR2 FQNEAQ (reference sequence). Germline trimming cut 5 bases from V and 7 bases from J; bases unmatched to any gene: 17. The CDR3 bases are TGTGCCAGCAGCCCTATTATATCCCCTAGCGGGAGACTAAATGAGCAGTTCTTC. This sequence encodes CASSPIISPSGRLNEQFF.

V usage is TRBV7-2 and J usage is TRBJ1-2; 7 positions match TRBD1. The CDR3 spans 15 residues. Germline loops: CDR1 SGHTA, CDR2 FQGNSA. Germline trimming cut 1 base from V and 4 bases from J; bases unmatched to any gene: 6. CDR3: CASSLGVQGSYGYTF. CDR3 DNA: TGTGCCAGCAGCTTAGGGGTACAGGGGAGCTATGGCTACACCTTC. The whole variable domain, filled in from reference TRBV7-2 and TRBJ1-2, reads GAGVSQSPSNKVTEKGKDVELRCDPISGHTALYWYRQSLGQGLEFLIYFQGNSAPDKSGLPSDRFSAERTGGSVSTLTIQRTQQEDSAVYLCASSLGVQGSYGYTFGSGTRLTVV.

V usage is TRBV4-2 and J usage is TRBJ2-3; 10 bases are a match to TRBD2. The CDR3 sequence is 17 residues long. Germline CDR1 is LGHNA and CDR2 is YNFKEQ. V was pared by 3 bases and J by 5 bases, with 11 bases of the junction left unmatched. CDR3: CASSQVSLAGAGDTQYF. DNA for the CDR3: TGTGCCAGCAGCCAGGTCTCCCTAGCGGGGGCGGGAGATACGCAGTATTTT.

This chain joins TRBV7-9 and TRBJ2-5; TRBD1 might be the D (6 bases). V was clipped by 5 bases and J by 5 bases, with 12 bases between them. The CDR3 length is 13 residues. The germline gives CDR1 SEHNR, CDR2 FQNEAQ (reference sequence). The CDR3 spells CASSGTGLETQYF. The CDR3 coding sequence is TGTGCCAGCAGCGGAACAGGGTTGGAGACCCAGTACTTC.

V usage is TRBV5-1 and J usage is TRBJ1-3; unclear D gene. Germline V gives CDR1 SGHRS, CDR2 YFSETQ. V lost 5 bases and J 0 bases, leaving 9 bases between the germline ends. The CDR3 sequence is 14 residues long. Here the CDR3 reads CASSESLSGNTIYF. CDR3 nucleotides: TGCGCCAGCAGTGAGTCCCTCTCTGGAAACACCATATATTTT. Drawing the rest from reference TRBV5-1 and TRBJ1-3, the complete variable domain is KAGVTQTPRYLIKTRGQQVTLSCSPISGHRSVSWYQQTPGQGLQFLFEYFSETQRNKGNFPGRFSGRQFSNSRSEMNVSTLELGDSALYLCASSESLSGNTIYFGEGSWLTVV.

CDR3 loop: CASSSLRGGDEKLFF. The CDR3 bases are TGTGCCAGCAGCTCCCTCAGGGGTGGGGATGAAAAACTGTTTTTT. This chain connects TRBV9 to TRBJ1-4, with D possibly matching TRBD1 (6 bases). Trimming shortened V by 4 bases and J by 6 bases, and 16 bases separated the two germline ends. Germline assignment: CDR1 SGDLS and CDR2 YYNGEE. This CDR3 contains 15 residues.

Here the CDR3 DNA reads TGTGCCAGCAGCTTGGTAACAGGGGGCGGCACTGAAGCTTTCTTT. It specifies CASSLVTGGGTEAFF. The chain has TRBV5-8 and TRBJ1-1, with TRBD1 matching over 9 bases. Germline loops: CDR1 SGHTS, CDR2 YDEGEE. The V and J ends lost 0 bases and 4 bases, in that order; junction bases with no gene match: 4. CDR3 length: 15 residues.

V and J are TRBV4-3 and TRBJ2-3; 8 positions agree with TRBD2. Looked up from germline, CDR1 is LGHNA and CDR2 is YSLEER. With 4 bases clipped from V and 6 bases from J, the junction kept 12 bases outside the gene matches. This CDR3 is 16 amino acids long. CDR3 residues: CASSRSVAGSVDTQYF. Written as DNA, the CDR3 is TGCGCCAGCAGCCGGTCGGTAGCGGGAAGTGTGGATACGCAGTATTTT.

The chain has TRBV4-1 and TRBJ1-2; 8 nucleotides align to TRBD1. The CDR3 is 14 residues long. Germline V gives CDR1 MGHRA, CDR2 YSYEKL. The ends lost 1 base at V and 8 bases at J; junction bases unmatched: 6. The CDR3 sequence is CASSQGQGRRGYTF. DNA of the CDR3: TGCGCCAGCAGCCAAGGACAGGGGAGGAGAGGCTACACCTTC.

The V gene is TRBV10-1, the J gene TRBJ1-1; D remains unclear. The V end was cut by 1 base, the J end by 2 bases, with 11 bases between. CDR3 length: 15 residues. Germline loops: CDR1 WNHNN, CDR2 SYGVQD (reference sequence). CDR3 loop: CASSEFPESNTEAFF. Here the CDR3 DNA reads TGCGCCAGCAGTGAGTTCCCGGAGTCAAACACTGAAGCTTTCTTT.

V gene TRBV2 combines with J gene TRBJ2-1; no clear D. The germline V and J ends were trimmed by 0 bases and 15 bases, with 12 bases remaining between them. This CDR3 comprises 12 residues. The germline V gene encodes CDR1 SNHLY and CDR2 FYNNEI. The CDR3 reads CASSEALQVAFF. CDR3 nucleotide sequence: TGTGCCAGCAGTGAAGCGCTTCAGGTGGCGTTCTTC.

This chain links TRBV18 with TRBJ1-3; 9 bases are a match to TRBD1. From germline, CDR1 is KGHSH and CDR2 LQKENI. Trimming at V came to 3 bases and at J to 0 bases, leaving 12 bases not matched to a gene. The CDR3 has 19 amino acids. The CDR3 DNA sequence: TGTGCCAGCTCACCCCGACCGGGACAGGGACCCCTCTCTGGAAACACCATATATTTT. Encoded protein: CASSPRPGQGPLSGNTIYF.

The chain employs TRBV6-5 and TRBJ1-6; 7 nucleotides match TRBD1. There are 15 residues in the CDR3. The V and J ends lost 6 bases and 7 bases, in that order; junction bases with no gene match: 9. Germline V CDR1 and CDR2: MNHEY, SVGAGI. The CDR3 DNA is TGTGCCAGCAGACCCCCCACAGGGGCCAATTCACCCCTCCACTTT. Amino acid sequence: CASRPPTGANSPLHF.

The J gene is TRBJ2-5, the V gene TRBV27, with a weak D call TRBD2 (5 bases). The ends were cut back, 8 bases at V and 5 bases at J, with 9 bases in the middle. This CDR3 has 11 amino acids. Germline V gives CDR1 MNHEY, CDR2 SMNVEV (reference sequence). The CDR3 loop is CASGTRETQYF. CDR3 bases: TGTGCCAGCGGCACTAGGGAGACCCAGTACTTC.

This chain uses TRBV5-1 with TRBJ1-3; D uncertain. The V gene's germline CDR1 is SGHRS and CDR2 YFSETQ. Trimming pared 2 bases from V and 4 bases from J, leaving 13 bases between. CDR3 length: 15 amino acids. Here the CDR3 reads CASSLPDGGGNTIYF. The CDR3 region has the DNA TGCGCCAGCAGCTTACCGGACGGAGGAGGAAACACCATATATTTT.

The table lists this clone with a count of one. This chain uses TRBV6-5 with TRBJ1-2; D is possibly TRBD1 (5 bases). Trimming took off 7 bases at V and 7 bases at J, with 22 bases between the two ends. The CDR3 is 15 residues long. Germline V lookup: CDR1 MNHEY, CDR2 SVGAGI. The CDR3 bases are TGTGCCAGCACCGATGGGGGGGGTTCGCTAGTTGGCTACACCTTC. It specifies CASTDGGGSLVGYTF.